A selection of T cell receptor beta chains follows, all from one sample in a study of CD4 T cells in relation to SARS-CoV-2 and coronaviruses. Here immunoSEQ multiplex PCR was the method, and the copy in TCRdb shows in-frame clones only, minus some. The data hold roughly 57,000 clones, with 80% to 90% observed a single time. The sequenced sample was memory CD4+ T cells from PBMCs. All receptors derive from a human donor in good health. The CDR3 runs from the conserved cysteine through the conserved F or W. D genes are given only for firm matches. Expanded clones get a size class; other rows say once, few or many, or leave the size out.

clone size	V gene	D gene	J gene	CDR3 protein	CDR3 DNA
once	TRBV19	NA	TRBJ1-5	CASSIGGWARGNQPQHF	TGTGCCAGTAGTATAGGGGGGTGGGCGCGTGGCAATCAGCCCCAGCATTTT
NA	TRBV19	NA	TRBJ2-2	CASSKSANTGELFF	TGTGCCAGTAGTAAGTCCGCGAACACCGGGGAGCTGTTTTTT
NA	TRBV7-3	NA	TRBJ2-2	CASSLIGGAQNPGELFF	TGTGCCAGCAGCTTAATTGGGGGAGCGCAGAATCCCGGGGAGCTGTTTTTT
NA	TRBV27	TRBD1	TRBJ2-7	CASSASSGTGKSYEQYF	TGTGCCAGCAGTGCATCCTCCGGGACAGGTAAAAGCTACGAGCAGTACTTC
once	TRBV10-3	TRBD2	TRBJ2-1	CAISESRTSIAPEQFF	TGTGCCATCAGTGAGTCGCGGACTAGCATAGCTCCTGAGCAGTTCTTC
NA	TRBV1	NA	TRBJ1-5	CTSSQVRDSSAQPQHF	TGCACCAGCAGCCAAGTCCGGGACAGCTCCGCTCAGCCCCAGCATTTT
once	TRBV9	NA	TRBJ1-5	CASSAGQGRNQPQHF	TGTGCCAGCAGCGCTGGTCAAGGCCGAAATCAGCCCCAGCATTTT
NA	TRBV10-3	NA	TRBJ2-5	CAIAAEKETQYF	TGTGCCATTGCGGCAGAGAAAGAGACCCAGTACTTC
NA	TRBV5-1	TRBD2	TRBJ2-7	CASSLRGAGTSQYEQYF	TGCGCCAGCAGCTTGCGGGGCGCCGGGACTAGTCAATACGAGCAGTACTTC
few	TRBV28	NA	TRBJ1-5	CASSLNSGQVSNQPQHF	TGTGCCAGCAGTTTAAACTCCGGGCAAGTCAGCAATCAGCCCCAGCATTTT
NA	TRBV19	NA	TRBJ1-1	CASSISRQEGTEAFF	TGTGCCAGTAGTATTTCTAGACAGGAAGGCACTGAAGCTTTCTTT
NA	TRBV5-4	NA	TRBJ1-3	CASSLDRGNTIYF	TGTGCCAGCAGCTTGGACAGGGGAAACACCATATATTTT
NA	TRBV28	TRBD2	TRBJ2-1	CASHWTSGRNNEQFF	TGTGCCAGCCACTGGACTAGCGGGAGGAACAATGAGCAGTTCTTC
NA	TRBV7-9	NA	TRBJ1-2	CASSPGTNYGYTF	TGTGCCAGCAGCCCCGGGACTAACTATGGCTACACCTTC
NA	TRBV18	TRBD1	TRBJ1-2	CASSPGTGHYGYTF	TGTGCCAGCTCGCCCGGGACAGGGCACTATGGCTACACCTTC
NA	TRBV5-1	TRBD2	TRBJ2-3	CASSLLAGPGTDTQYF	TGCGCCAGCAGCTTACTAGCGGGACCAGGCACAGATACGCAGTATTTT
NA	TRBV7-3	NA	TRBJ2-1	CASSLTLPNEQFF	TGTGCCAGCAGCTTAACGTTGCCGAATGAGCAGTTCTTC
once	TRBV11-1	TRBD1	TRBJ1-1	CASRPTGLNTEAFF	TGTGCCAGCAGACCGACAGGGCTGAACACTGAAGCTTTCTTT
NA	TRBV10-3	NA	TRBJ1-6	CAIKEGAGNSPLHF	TGTGCCATCAAGGAGGGAGCCGGGAATTCACCCCTCCACTTT
NA	TRBV11-3	NA	TRBJ2-7	CASSLGTGTAYEQYF	TGTGCCAGCAGCTTAGGAACAGGGACCGCCTACGAGCAGTACTTC
NA	TRBV29-1	NA	TRBJ2-7	CSVRGVLGQIEQYF	TGCAGCGTCAGGGGGGTGTTGGGACAAATCGAGCAGTACTTC
NA	TRBV28	TRBD2	TRBJ2-7	CSIGGSSAYEQYF	TGTTCGATAGGCGGGAGCTCAGCCTACGAGCAGTACTTC
NA	TRBV27	NA	TRBJ2-5	CASSPGQRREETQYF	TGTGCCAGCAGCCCCGGACAGAGGAGAGAAGAGACCCAGTACTTC
NA	TRBV5-1	TRBD2	TRBJ2-7	CASSPTSGVSYEQYF	TGCGCCAGCAGCCCCACTAGCGGGGTCTCCTACGAGCAGTACTTC
NA	TRBV5-5	TRBD1	TRBJ1-3	CASSYGTGSGNTIYF	TGTGCCAGCAGCTATGGGACAGGCTCTGGAAACACCATATATTTT
NA	TRBV2	NA	TRBJ2-1	CASKRGNEQFF	TGTGCCAGCAAGAGGGGGAATGAGCAGTTCTTC
once	TRBV6-5	TRBD2	TRBJ2-7	CASTLAGGDYEQYF	TGTGCCAGCACCTTAGCGGGAGGGGACTACGAGCAGTACTTC
NA	TRBV28	NA	TRBJ2-7	CASSFSFRENYEQYF	TGTGCCAGCAGTTTTTCTTTCCGGGAAAACTACGAGCAGTACTTC
once	TRBV28	TRBD1	TRBJ1-2	CAITTGGYGYTF	TGTGCCATAACGACAGGGGGCTACGGCTACACCTTC
NA	TRBV19	TRBD1	TRBJ2-1	CASSIDGQAYNEQFF	TGTGCCAGTAGTATCGACGGACAGGCCTACAATGAGCAGTTCTTC
NA	TRBV19	TRBD2	TRBJ2-1	CASRMTSGRAPLNEQFF	TGTGCCAGTCGGATGACTAGCGGGAGGGCCCCCCTCAATGAGCAGTTCTTC
NA	TRBV5-1	TRBD1	TRBJ2-7	CASSFRDSPGNEQYF	TGCGCCAGCAGCTTCAGGGACAGCCCAGGGAACGAGCAGTACTTC
NA	TRBV5-1	TRBD2	TRBJ2-1	CASSTYSGRAVNEQFF	TGCGCCAGCAGCACTTATAGCGGGAGGGCCGTAAATGAGCAGTTCTTC
once	TRBV5-5	NA	TRBJ2-2	CASSLRRTLNTGELFF	TGTGCCAGCAGCTTGCGTCGAACACTGAACACCGGGGAGCTGTTTTTT